This TCR beta chain came from a study of CD8+ T cells in alopecia areata. Findings and limits, study-wide: In lesional scalp, particularly from alopecia totalis/universalis, clonality was higher than in normal scalp. Tofacitinib significantly reduced both scalp clonality and expanded CD8+ clones among the top 100.

Of note for this clone: Its specificity is unknown.

The CDR3 runs to 14 residues. V shed 0 bases and J shed 3 bases, with 9 bases lying between them. Germline V CDR1 and CDR2: SGHDN, FVKESK. Noted treatment: oral pan-JAK inhibitor, 5-10 mg twice daily. PBMCs provided sorted CD4+ and CD8+ T cells. cDNA prepared by RNA extraction and subsequent reverse transcription served as the template for sequencing. Profiled with immunoSEQ multiplex PCR; TCRdb holds only in-frame clones, not every one. The profile covers some 180,000 clones, with approximately 50% appearing a single time and 9.5% to 13% taken by the ten largest. The J gene is TRBJ2-7, the V gene TRBV14, with D perhaps matching TRBD2 (5 bases). The sequence came from a human donor with alopecia areata. Source: CD8+ T cells sorted from blood, taken at roughly week 53, from a patient treated with tofacitinib. The CDR3 nucleotides read TGTGCCAGCAGCCAAGAGGGCGAGGGCTACGAGCAGTACTTC. Its translation is CASSQEGEGYEQYF.